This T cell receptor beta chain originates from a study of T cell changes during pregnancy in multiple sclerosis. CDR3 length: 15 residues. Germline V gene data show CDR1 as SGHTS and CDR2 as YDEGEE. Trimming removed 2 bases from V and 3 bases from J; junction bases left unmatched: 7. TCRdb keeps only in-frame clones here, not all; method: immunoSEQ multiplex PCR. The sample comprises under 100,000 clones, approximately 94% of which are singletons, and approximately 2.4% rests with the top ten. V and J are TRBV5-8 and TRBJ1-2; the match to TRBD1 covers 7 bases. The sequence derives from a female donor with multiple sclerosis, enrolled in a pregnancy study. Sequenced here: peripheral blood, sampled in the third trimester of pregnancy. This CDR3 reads CASSLETGTDYGYTF. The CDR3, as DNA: TGTGCCAGCAGCTTAGAAACCGGGACAGACTATGGCTACACCTTC.